The 19 T cell receptor beta chains listed next were all sequenced from one sample in a study of OX40 agonist ivuxolimab in advanced cancers. Assay used: immunoSEQ multiplex PCR; TCRdb lists only in-frame clones, some missing. The table shows about 59,000 clones, with approximately 90% occurring only once. This sample comprised CD4+ or CD8+ T cells sorted from blood, obtained in a trial of the OX40 agonist ivuxolimab. Receptors originate from an adult with an advanced solid tumor such as melanoma, head and neck, liver or kidney cancer.

The rearrangement uses TRBV7-6 and TRBJ1-4; 12 positions agree with TRBD1. The J segment lost 8 bases and the V segment lost 5 bases, leaving 9 bases of the junction unmatched. The CDR3 extends over 16 amino acids. Germline V gene data show CDR1 as SGHVS and CDR2 as FNYEAQ. For the CDR3, the DNA is TGTGCCAGCAGCCCGTACGCCGGGACAGGGGGCGAAAAACTGTTTTTT. Protein sequence: CASSPYAGTGGEKLFF.

The chain employs TRBV4-1 and TRBJ2-7, with TRBD1 matching over 7 bases. J gave up 3 bases and V 8 bases, and 10 bases lay outside the gene matches. Per germline, CDR1 MGHRA and CDR2 YSYEKL. CDR3 length: 14 amino acids. In DNA form, the CDR3 reads TGCGCCAGCGGAATACCGGGACAGAACTACGAGCAGTACTTC. It yields the protein CASGIPGQNYEQYF.

The chain couples TRBV10-1 to TRBJ2-5; 9 bases align to TRBD2. Trimming took 6 bases from V and 2 from J; bases not matched to a gene: 13. Germline CDR1 reads WNHNN; CDR2 reads SYGVQD (reference sequence). The CDR3 extends over 17 amino acids. In nucleotides, the CDR3 is TGCGCCAGCAGGGATAGGGGGGCGGGAGGGACTCAAGAGACCCAGTACTTC. This gives the protein CASRDRGAGGTQETQYF.

The rearrangement uses TRBV27 and TRBJ1-6; 9 bases agree with TRBD1. Trimming took 5 bases from V and 6 from J; bases not matched to a gene: 5. The CDR3 runs 15 residues. The germline V gene has CDR1 MNHEY and CDR2 SMNVEV (reference sequence). CDR3 loop: CASSPGTGFNSPLHF. DNA of the CDR3: TGTGCCAGCAGTCCAGGGACAGGGTTTAATTCACCCCTCCACTTT.

The chain has TRBV7-9 and TRBJ2-1; 9 bases match TRBD2. The ends lost 6 bases at V and 8 bases at J; junction bases unmatched: 8. The CDR3 consists of 14 residues. Germline CDR1 reads SEHNR; CDR2 reads FQNEAQ (reference sequence). The DNA for the CDR3 is TGTGCCAGCAGGATGGCTAGCGGGATCCATGAGCAGTTCTTC. Translating it yields CASRMASGIHEQFF.

The rearrangement links TRBV29-1 to TRBJ2-3; TRBD2 might be the D (5 bases). With 3 bases removed from V and 4 bases from J, the gap between germline ends came to 23 bases. The CDR3 loop spans 17 amino acids. Germline loops: CDR1 SQVTM, CDR2 ANQGSEA. The CDR3 nucleotides are TGCAGCGTTGACGGGCTTCCGCGACTACAAGTTTCAGATACGCAGTATTTT. Its protein product is CSVDGLPRLQVSDTQYF.

V usage is TRBV7-9 and J usage is TRBJ2-1; D is ambiguous. Germline CDR1 and CDR2: SEHNR and FQNEAQ (reference sequence). V lost 5 bases and J lost 3, with 11 bases in between. The CDR3 sequence is 14 residues long. The DNA of the CDR3 is TGTGCCAGCAGCCCCCGGACCAACTACAATGAGCAGTTCTTC. It encodes CASSPRTNYNEQFF.

The chain uses TRBV7-9 and TRBJ2-7; maybe TRBD2 (6 bases). Trimming pared 0 bases from V and 3 bases from J, leaving 12 bases between. Germline CDR1 and CDR2: SEHNR and FQNEAQ (reference sequence). The CDR3 is made up of 15 amino acids. This CDR3 is CASSLALGGFYEQYF. Here the CDR3 DNA reads TGTGCCAGCAGCTTAGCGCTTGGGGGGTTCTACGAGCAGTACTTC. The full variable domain, with the rest looked up from reference TRBV7-9 and TRBJ2-7, is DTGVSQNPRHKITKRGQNVTFRCDPISEHNRLYWYRQTLGQGPEFLTYFQNEAQLEKSRLLSDRFSAERPKGSFSTLEIQRTEQGDSAMYLCASSLALGGFYEQYFGPGTRLTVT.

This clone was seen only once. The sample holds other DNA sequences that translate to the same CDR3. The chain is built from TRBV9 and TRBJ2-1, with 9 positions matching TRBD2. V was clipped by 0 bases and J by 3 bases; unmatched bases: 4. Looked up from germline, CDR1 is SGDLS and CDR2 is YYNGEE. CDR3 length: 16 residues. CDR3 DNA: TGTGCCAGCAGCGTAGGGCTAGCGGGACTCTACAATGAGCAGTTCTTC. Its protein is CASSVGLAGLYNEQFF. Supplemented by reference TRBV9 and TRBJ2-1, the full variable domain reads DSGVTQTPKHLITATGQRVTLRCSPRSGDLSVYWYQQSLDQGLQFLIQYYNGEERAKGNILERFSAQQFPDLHSELNLSSLELGDSALYFCASSVGLAGLYNEQFFGPGTRLTVL.

The chain links TRBV4-1 to TRBJ2-1, with TRBD2 identical over 7 bases. The germline V gene encodes CDR1 MGHRA and CDR2 YSYEKL. The CDR3 contains 16 residues. J was trimmed by 7 bases and V by 1 base; bases with no gene match: 10. The CDR3 DNA is TGCGCCAGCAGCCAAGTAAATTATGGCGGGAGTAATGAGCAGTTCTTC. Encoded protein: CASSQVNYGGSNEQFF.

On this clone itself: The sample holds other DNA sequences that translate to the same CDR3. This chain uses TRBV7-2 with TRBJ1-1; perhaps TRBD1 as D (5 bases). The CDR3 sequence is 15 residues long. Trimming shortened V by 1 base and J by 6 bases, and 15 bases separated the two germline ends. The V gene's germline CDR1 is SGHTA and CDR2 FQGNSA. The CDR3 sequence is CASSLGAGLGSEAFF. The CDR3, as DNA: TGTGCCAGCAGCTTAGGAGCAGGGCTTGGATCTGAAGCTTTCTTT.

The CDR3 region is CSVESGKLYNEQFF. CDR3 in DNA: TGCAGCGTTGAAAGTGGTAAGCTCTACAATGAGCAGTTCTTC. The V and J genes are TRBV29-1 and TRBJ2-1; D is ambiguous. Germline V gene sequence: CDR1 SQVTM, CDR2 ANQGSEA. Between the trimmed V and J ends, which lost 2 bases and 3 bases, there was a span of 11 bases. The CDR3 spans 14 residues.

This rearrangement joins TRBV27 to TRBJ2-7; 9 bases map to TRBD1. Germline loops: CDR1 MNHEY, CDR2 SMNVEV (reference sequence). The ends lost 3 bases at V and 0 bases at J; junction bases unmatched: 6. CDR3 length: 16 amino acids. The CDR3 nucleotides are TGTGCCAGCAGTTTGAGACAGGGGGGGGGCTCCTACGAGCAGTACTTC. It codes for CASSLRQGGGSYEQYF.

J is TRBJ2-1 and V is TRBV14; D unclear. Per the germline V gene, CDR1 is SGHDN and CDR2 is FVKESK. The CDR3 contains 18 residues. The V gene lost 2 bases and the J gene lost 0 bases, with 17 bases spanning the gap. This CDR3 reads CASSQRLHILSSYNEQFF. CDR3 in DNA: TGTGCCAGCAGCCAAAGACTGCACATCCTGAGCTCCTACAATGAGCAGTTCTTC.

This chain uses TRBV4-1 with TRBJ2-7, with no clear D. The CDR3 loop spans 17 amino acids. V lost 3 bases and J 5 bases, leaving 23 bases between the germline ends. The germline CDR1 and CDR2 sequences are MGHRA and YSYEKL. The CDR3: CASSQFLPGSTVHEQYF. The CDR3 nucleotides read TGCGCCAGCAGCCAGTTCCTCCCGGGCTCAACCGTCCACGAGCAGTACTTC.

CDR3: CASSLTYEQYF. In nucleotides, the CDR3 is TGTGCCAGCAGCCTAACCTACGAGCAGTACTTC. The chain employs TRBV7-8 and TRBJ2-7; D is undetermined. Germline-derived CDR1 and CDR2 are SGHVS and FQNEAQ. V dropped 5 bases and J dropped 2 bases, with 4 bases sitting between them. The CDR3 length is 11 residues.

The chain uses TRBV9 and TRBJ1-5; TRBD1 matches at 11 bases. Unmatched junction bases numbered 2, after V lost 4 bases and J lost 5 bases. CDR1 and CDR2 (germline): SGDLS, YYNGEE. The CDR3 is 14 amino acids. CDR3 amino acids: CASSRDRGDQPQHF. The CDR3 nucleotides read TGTGCCAGCAGCCGGGACAGGGGGGATCAGCCCCAGCATTTT.

This chain uses TRBV6-9 with TRBJ1-6; D gene unclear. The CDR3 totals 11 residues. V was shortened by 9 bases and J by 6 bases, with 6 bases between the two germline ends. In germline, CDR1 is MNHGY, CDR2 SVAAGI. The CDR3 here is CARRLNSPLHF. Written as DNA, the CDR3 is TGTGCCAGGCGTCTTAATTCACCCCTCCACTTT.

J is TRBJ2-1 and V is TRBV7-9; D gene uncertain. With 4 bases removed from V and 15 bases from J, the gap between germline ends came to 10 bases. From germline, CDR1 is SEHNR and CDR2 FQNEAQ (reference sequence). The CDR3 consists of 10 residues. The CDR3 nucleotides are TGTGCCAGCAGCTCAGGTGACGTGTTCTTC. Protein sequence: CASSSGDVFF.